This TCR beta chain was sequenced for a study of blood T cell repertoires in COVID-19. Study in general: Nucleic acid was either cDNA or gDNA, and it came from T cells, B-cell-depleted T cells, or PBMCs.

Some clones are missing from TCRdb's copy, which holds only in-frame ones; the method was immunoSEQ multiplex PCR. This sample has 100,000 to 150,000 clones, with around 82% found just once. V trimming: 0 bases; J trimming: 2 bases; junction bases outside the gene matches: 7. The CDR3 spans 16 residues. Looked up from germline, CDR1 is SGHRS and CDR2 is YFSETQ. This clone showed up just a few times. The V gene is TRBV5-1, the J gene TRBJ2-5; 7 nucleotides line up with TRBD1. Sequenced sample: peripheral blood. The receptor was derived from a woman in her twenties or thirties who had recovered from COVID-19. The chain's CDR3 is CASSLGSRTGQETQYF. The CDR3 nucleotides read TGCGCCAGCAGCTTGGGTTCGAGGACAGGTCAAGAGACCCAGTACTTC.